These 9 T cell receptor beta chains originate from one sample sequenced in a study of CD8+ T cells in alopecia areata. Reverse transcribed after extraction, RNA yielded cDNA as the sequencing template. TCRdb keeps only in-frame clones here, not all; method: immunoSEQ multiplex PCR. The data show about 300,000 clones, none appearing only once, with less than 1.5% held by the ten largest. Cell sorting was performed on pooled cutaneous lymph node cells with CD4, CD8alpha, NKG2D, NKG2ACE and other markers. Sequencing was performed on CD4+ T cells sorted from a lymph node. These receptors were obtained from a C3H/HeJ mouse with alopecia areata. MHC haplotype of the strain: H2-k.

On this clone: Gene labels here are mouse ones. The missing CDR3 end, 4 residues past where the read stops, is filled in from the germline J gene. The same CDR3 also results from other DNA sequences found in this sample. The chain joins TRBV13-1 to TRBJ2-5; TRBD2 is a possible D gene (7 bases). The V gene lost 0 bases and the J gene lost 2 bases, with 10 bases spanning the gap. Looked up from germline, CDR1 is NSHNY and CDR2 is SYGAGN. The CDR3 is made up of 15 amino acids. The CDR3: CASSDARGAQDTQYF. The covered CDR3 bases are TGTGCCAGCAGTGATGCAAGGGGGGCCCAAGAC.

This clone was picked up many times. All gene names here are mouse names. The observed sequence ends 4 residues before the CDR3 terminus, with the missing tail filled in from the germline J gene. The chain employs TRBV19 and TRBJ2-3; TRBD2 agrees at 7 bases. The CDR3 runs 16 residues. J lost 0 bases, V lost 2 bases, and 6 bases had no gene match. From germline, CDR1 is FNHDT and CDR2 SITEND (reference sequence). This CDR3 reads CASSILGVTSAETLYF. Partial CDR3 DNA: TGTGCCAGCAGTATTCTGGGGGTGACTAGTGCAGAA.

A word on this clone: Gene labels here are mouse ones. The part of the CDR3 DNA that was read is TGTGCCAGCGGTGCAGACAGGGGTAACACA. Its translation: CASGADRGNT. The CDR3 as a whole reads CASGADRGNTEVFF. The rearrangement uses TRBV13-2 and TRBJ1-1; 8 nucleotides line up with TRBD1. The read ends 4 residues early relative to the CDR3; the germline J gene fills the gap. V shed 3 bases and J 2 bases; nucleotides not matched to a gene: 3. This CDR3 has 14 amino acids. The germline V gene has CDR1 NNHNN and CDR2 SYGAGS (reference sequence).

About this clone itself: Gene names follow the mouse nomenclature. The observed sequence ends 4 residues before the CDR3 terminus, with the missing tail filled in from the germline J gene. This chain uses TRBV19 with TRBJ2-7; the match to TRBD1 covers 10 bases. The CDR3 has 14 amino acids. Germline V gene lookup returns CDR1 FNHDT and CDR2 SITEND (reference sequence). The CDR3 reads CASRIGGQGYEQYF. Partial CDR3 DNA: TGTGCCAGCAGGATTGGGGGACAGGGGTAT.

Notes on this clone: Gene names denote mouse genes. The read is 4 residues too short to cover the CDR3 end, so that end is filled in from the germline J gene. V usage is TRBV13-1 and J usage is TRBJ2-1; 9 bases line up with TRBD2. Germline V gives CDR1 NSHNY, CDR2 SYGAGN. This CDR3 region has 15 residues. J was trimmed by 0 bases and V by 4 bases; bases with no gene match: 2. Here the CDR3 reads CASSMTGGNYAEQFF. The DNA read from the CDR3 is TGTGCCAGCAGTATGACTGGGGGTAACTATGCT.

This clone was detected a few times. Gene names denote mouse genes. The CDR3 extends 4 residues past the end of the read, so its final part is completed from the germline J gene. The V and J genes are TRBV31 and TRBJ2-1; 9 bases align to TRBD2. Germline-derived CDR1 and CDR2 are GKSSPN and SITVG. The CDR3 is 13 amino acids. CDR3 in amino acids: CAKGGGAHAEQFF. CDR3 bases read: TGTGCGAAGGGTGGGGGGGCGCATGCT.

This clone was found a few times. Mouse germline and gene names are used. The read is 4 residues too short to cover the CDR3 end, so that end is filled in from the germline J gene. This rearrangement joins TRBV5 to TRBJ2-1, with a weak D call TRBD1 (6 bases). Germline values: CDR1 LGHNA, CDR2 YNLKQL (reference sequence). V gave up 4 bases and J gave up 3 bases, with 10 bases separating them. This CDR3 is 14 amino acids long. Partial CDR3 DNA: TGTGCCAGCAGCCCGGACAGAATCTATGCT. Encoded protein: CASSPDRIYA. In full, the CDR3 is CASSPDRIYAEQFF.

This clone was seen a few times. Each gene name is a mouse one. The read ends 4 residues before the CDR3 terminus; that terminus is restored from the germline J gene. Other DNA sequences in the sample encode the same CDR3. The chain joins TRBV1 to TRBJ2-5, with D perhaps TRBD1 (6 bases). Germline V gene lookup returns CDR1 NSQYPW and CDR2 LRSPGD (reference sequence). V lost 1 base to trimming and J lost 2 bases, with 10 bases between them. CDR3 length: 15 amino acids. The part of the CDR3 DNA that was read is TGCACCTGCAGTGCAGGGACAGCGATCCAAGAC. Translating gives CTCSAGTAIQD. The CDR3, in full, reads CTCSAGTAIQDTQYF.

Remarks on this clone: The gene symbols are mouse symbols. The CDR3 extends 3 residues past the end of the read, so its final part is completed from the germline J gene. Distinct nucleotide sequences in the sample also encode this CDR3. The chain is built from TRBV13-3 and TRBJ1-6, with D unclear. TRBJ1-6 falls under the ORF class, with uncertain function. Trimming removed 1 base from V and 4 bases from J, with 6 bases in between. Germline assignment: CDR1 NNHDY and CDR2 SYVADS. CDR3 length: 14 amino acids. CDR3 DNA (partial): TGTGCCAGCAGTGATCCACAATATAATTCGCCC. It specifies CASSDPQYNSP. The CDR3 in full is CASSDPQYNSPLYF.